This TCR beta chain was recorded in a study of OX40 agonist ivuxolimab in advanced cancers. Profiled with immunoSEQ multiplex PCR; TCRdb holds only in-frame clones, not every one. The data contain some 17,000 clones, 72% of them singletons. The source material was CD4+ or CD8+ T cells sorted from blood, sampled in a trial of the OX40 agonist ivuxolimab. This clonotype originated in an adult with an advanced solid tumor such as melanoma, head and neck, liver or kidney cancer.

The CDR3 loop reads CASSWGAMQETQYF. The DNA of the CDR3 is TGTGCCAGCAGCTGGGGGGCCATGCAAGAGACCCAGTACTTC. This chain uses TRBV7-9 with TRBJ2-5; possibly TRBD1 or TRBD2 for D (6 bases each). The CDR3 runs to 14 residues. V lost 4 bases and J lost 2, with 11 bases in between. CDR1 and CDR2 from the germline V gene are SEHNR and FQNEAQ (reference sequence).